Given below is one T cell receptor beta chain in context. The CDR3 is made up of 15 amino acids. After removal of 1 base from V and 2 bases from J, the junction contained 5 bases not matched to a gene. CDR1 LGHNA and CDR2 YNFKEQ come from the germline V gene. In the original processing: Nucleated cell counts were estimated from reference gene primer amplification. The data were produced by immunoSEQ multiplex PCR, yet TCRdb's version contains in-frame clones alone and is incomplete. V and J calls and clone size are as listed in that table; D and trimming were resolved from the DNA. The sample lists around 300,000 clones, about nine tenths occurring once. This record comes from a study of blood T cell repertoires in COVID-19. Study-wide background: Spain, Italy and the United States supplied samples that represented acute and convalescent COVID-19. PBMCs, B-cell-depleted T cells, or T cells were the source of the cDNA or gDNA that made up the material.

Specimen: peripheral blood. The clonotype originates from a man over 45 with acute or convalescent COVID-19. The chain uses TRBV4-2 and TRBJ2-7; 7 bases map to TRBD2. CDR3 bases: TGTGCCAGCAGCCAAGCTAGCGGCCTGCCCTACGAGCAGTACTTC. As protein: CASSQASGLPYEQYF.